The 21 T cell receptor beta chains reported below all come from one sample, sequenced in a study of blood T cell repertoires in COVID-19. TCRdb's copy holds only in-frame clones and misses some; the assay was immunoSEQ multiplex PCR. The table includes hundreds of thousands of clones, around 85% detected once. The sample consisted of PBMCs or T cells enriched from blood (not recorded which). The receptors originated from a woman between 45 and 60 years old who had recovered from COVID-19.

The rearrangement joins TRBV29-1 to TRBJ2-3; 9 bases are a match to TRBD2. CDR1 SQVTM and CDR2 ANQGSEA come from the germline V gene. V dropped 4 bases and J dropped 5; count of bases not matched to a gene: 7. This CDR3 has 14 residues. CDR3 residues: CSVVSGRGVDTQYF. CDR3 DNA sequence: TGCAGCGTTGTTAGCGGGAGAGGTGTAGATACGCAGTATTTT.

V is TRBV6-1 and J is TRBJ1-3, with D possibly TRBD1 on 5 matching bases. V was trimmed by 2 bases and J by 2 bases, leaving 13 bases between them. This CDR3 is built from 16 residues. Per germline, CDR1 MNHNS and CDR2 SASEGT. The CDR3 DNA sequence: TGTGCCAGCAGTGAATGGGGGGATCCGACTGGAAACACCATATATTTT. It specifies CASSEWGDPTGNTIYF.

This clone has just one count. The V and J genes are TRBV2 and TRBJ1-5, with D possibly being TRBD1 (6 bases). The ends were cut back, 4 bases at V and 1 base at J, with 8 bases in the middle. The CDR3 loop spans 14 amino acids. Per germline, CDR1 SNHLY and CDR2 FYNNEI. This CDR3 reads CASSAGVSNQPQHF. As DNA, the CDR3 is TGTGCCAGCAGTGCAGGGGTGAGCAATCAGCCCCAGCATTTT. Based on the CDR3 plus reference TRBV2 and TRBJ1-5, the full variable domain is EPEVTQTPSHQVTQMGQEVILRCVPISNHLYFYWYRQILGQKVEFLVSFYNNEISEKSEIFDDQFSVERPDGSNFTLKIRSTKLEDSAMYFCASSAGVSNQPQHFGDGTRLSIL.

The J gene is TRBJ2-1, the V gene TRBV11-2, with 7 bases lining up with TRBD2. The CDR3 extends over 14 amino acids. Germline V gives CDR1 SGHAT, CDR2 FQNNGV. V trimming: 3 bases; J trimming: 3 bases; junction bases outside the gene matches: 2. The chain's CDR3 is CASSFAGDYNEQFF. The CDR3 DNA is TGTGCCAGCAGCTTTGCGGGGGACTACAATGAGCAGTTCTTC. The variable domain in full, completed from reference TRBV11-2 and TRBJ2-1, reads EAGVAQSPRYKIIEKRQSVAFWCNPISGHATLYWYQQILGQGPKLLIQFQNNGVVDDSQLPKDRFSAERLKGVDSTLKIQPAKLEDSAVYLCASSFAGDYNEQFFGPGTRLTVL.

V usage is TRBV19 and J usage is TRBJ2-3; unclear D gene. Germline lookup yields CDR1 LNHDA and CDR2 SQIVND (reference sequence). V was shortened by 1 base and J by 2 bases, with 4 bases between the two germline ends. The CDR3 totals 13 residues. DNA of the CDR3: TGTGCCAGTAGTATAGGGGCCACAGATACGCAGTATTTT. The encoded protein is CASSIGATDTQYF.

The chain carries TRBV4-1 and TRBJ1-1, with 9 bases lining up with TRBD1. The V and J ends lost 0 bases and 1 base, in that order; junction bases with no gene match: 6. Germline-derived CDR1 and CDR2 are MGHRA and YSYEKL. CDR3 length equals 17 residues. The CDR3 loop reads CASSQEPLDRGNTEAFF. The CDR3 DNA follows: TGCGCCAGCAGCCAAGAACCCCTGGACAGGGGGAACACTGAAGCTTTCTTT.

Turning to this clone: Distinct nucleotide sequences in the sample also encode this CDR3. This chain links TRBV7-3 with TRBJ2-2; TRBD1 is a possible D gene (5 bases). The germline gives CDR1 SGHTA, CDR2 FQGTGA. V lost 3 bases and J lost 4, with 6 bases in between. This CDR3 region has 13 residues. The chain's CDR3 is CASSLQGTGELFF. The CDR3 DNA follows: TGTGCCAGCAGCTTGCAGGGCACCGGGGAGCTGTTTTTT.

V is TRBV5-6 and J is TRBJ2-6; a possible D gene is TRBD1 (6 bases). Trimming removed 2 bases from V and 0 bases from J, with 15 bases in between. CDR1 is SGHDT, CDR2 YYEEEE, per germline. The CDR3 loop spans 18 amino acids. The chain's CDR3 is CASSFMTGDPSGANVLTF. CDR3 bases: TGTGCCAGCAGCTTTATGACAGGCGACCCCTCTGGGGCCAACGTCCTGACTTTC.

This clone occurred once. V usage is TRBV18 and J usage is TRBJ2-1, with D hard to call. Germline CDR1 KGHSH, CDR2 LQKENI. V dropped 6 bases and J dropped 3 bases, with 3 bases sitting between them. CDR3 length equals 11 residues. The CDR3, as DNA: TGTGCCAGCTCCCACTACAATGAGCAGTTCTTC. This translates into CASSHYNEQFF. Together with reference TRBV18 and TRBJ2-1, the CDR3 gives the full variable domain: NAGVMQNPRHLVRRRGQEARLRCSPMKGHSHVYWYRQLPEEGLKFMVYLQKENIIDESGMPKERFSAEFPKEGPSILRIQQVVRGDSAAYFCASSHYNEQFFGPGTRLTVL.

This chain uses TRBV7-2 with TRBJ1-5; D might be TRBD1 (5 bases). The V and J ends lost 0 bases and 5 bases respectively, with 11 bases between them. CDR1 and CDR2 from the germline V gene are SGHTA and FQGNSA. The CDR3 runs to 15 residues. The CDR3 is CASSLALGEDQPQHF. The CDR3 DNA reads TGTGCCAGCAGCTTAGCGCTAGGGGAGGATCAGCCCCAGCATTTT.

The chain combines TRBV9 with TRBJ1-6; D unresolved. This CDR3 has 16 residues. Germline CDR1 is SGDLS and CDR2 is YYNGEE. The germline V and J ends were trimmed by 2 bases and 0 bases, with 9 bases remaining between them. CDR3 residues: CASSVGLSSYNSPLHF. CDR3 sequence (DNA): TGTGCCAGCAGCGTCGGACTGAGCTCCTATAATTCACCCCTCCACTTT.

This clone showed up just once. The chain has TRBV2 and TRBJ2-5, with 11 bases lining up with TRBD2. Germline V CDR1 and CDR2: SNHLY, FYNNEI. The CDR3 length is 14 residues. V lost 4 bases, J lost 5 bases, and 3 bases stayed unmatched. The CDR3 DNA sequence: TGTGCCAGCAGTGCTCTAGCGGGGGGTGAGACCCAGTACTTC. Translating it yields CASSALAGGETQYF.

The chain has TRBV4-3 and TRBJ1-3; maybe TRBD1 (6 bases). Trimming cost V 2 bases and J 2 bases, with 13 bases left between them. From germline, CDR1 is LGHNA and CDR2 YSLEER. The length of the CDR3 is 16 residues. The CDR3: CASSQRLGDTGNTIYF. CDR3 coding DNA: TGCGCCAGCAGCCAACGCCTGGGGGACACTGGAAACACCATATATTTT.

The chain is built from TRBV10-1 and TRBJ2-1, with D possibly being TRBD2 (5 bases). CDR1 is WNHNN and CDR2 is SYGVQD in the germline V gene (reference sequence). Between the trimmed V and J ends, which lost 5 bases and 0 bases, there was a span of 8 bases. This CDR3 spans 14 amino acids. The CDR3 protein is CASSSGSSYNEQFF. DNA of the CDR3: TGCGCCAGCAGTTCTGGGAGCTCCTACAATGAGCAGTTCTTC.

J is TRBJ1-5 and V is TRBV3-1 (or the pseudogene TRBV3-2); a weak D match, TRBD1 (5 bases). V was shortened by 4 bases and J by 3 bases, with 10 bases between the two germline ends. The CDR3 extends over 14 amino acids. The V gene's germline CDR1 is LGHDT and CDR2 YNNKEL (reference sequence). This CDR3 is CASSPGLLNQPQHF. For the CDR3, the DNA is TGTGCCAGCAGCCCGGGACTCCTCAATCAGCCCCAGCATTTT.

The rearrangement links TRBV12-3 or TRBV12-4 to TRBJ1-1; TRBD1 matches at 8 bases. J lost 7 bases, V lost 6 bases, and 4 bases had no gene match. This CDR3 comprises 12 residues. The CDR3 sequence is CASSRGQVEAFF. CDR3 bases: TGTGCCAGCAGCCGGGGACAGGTTGAAGCTTTCTTT.

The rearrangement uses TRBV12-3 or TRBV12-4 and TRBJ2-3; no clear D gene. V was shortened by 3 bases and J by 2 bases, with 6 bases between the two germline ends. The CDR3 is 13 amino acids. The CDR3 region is CASSFGPTDTQYF. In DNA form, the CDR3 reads TGTGCCAGCAGTTTCGGTCCCACAGATACGCAGTATTTT.

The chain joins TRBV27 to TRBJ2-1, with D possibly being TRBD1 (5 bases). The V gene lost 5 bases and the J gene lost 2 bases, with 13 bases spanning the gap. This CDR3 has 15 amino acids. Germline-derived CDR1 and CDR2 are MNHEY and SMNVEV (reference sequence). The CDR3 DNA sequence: TGTGCCAGCAGTCTACAGGTACCGCCCTACAATGAGCAGTTCTTC. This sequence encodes CASSLQVPPYNEQFF.

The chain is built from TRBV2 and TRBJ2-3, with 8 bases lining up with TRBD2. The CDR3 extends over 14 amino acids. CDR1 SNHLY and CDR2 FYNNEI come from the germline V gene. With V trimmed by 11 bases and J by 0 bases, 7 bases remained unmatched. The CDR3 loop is CAHREGTSTDTQYF. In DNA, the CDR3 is TGTGCCCACCGGGAGGGGACCAGCACAGATACGCAGTATTTT.

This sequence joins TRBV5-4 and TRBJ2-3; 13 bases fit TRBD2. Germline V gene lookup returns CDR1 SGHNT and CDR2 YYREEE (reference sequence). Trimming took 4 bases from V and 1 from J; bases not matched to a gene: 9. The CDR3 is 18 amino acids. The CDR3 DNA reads TGTGCCAGCAGCCTGGGACTAGCGGGGCCAGGGGGCACAGATACGCAGTATTTT. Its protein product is CASSLGLAGPGGTDTQYF.

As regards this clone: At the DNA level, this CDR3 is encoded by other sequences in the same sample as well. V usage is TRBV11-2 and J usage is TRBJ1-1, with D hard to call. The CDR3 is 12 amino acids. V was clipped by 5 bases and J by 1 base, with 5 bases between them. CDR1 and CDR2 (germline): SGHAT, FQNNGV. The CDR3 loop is CASSLRNTEAFF. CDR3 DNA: TGTGCCAGCAGCCTCCGGAACACTGAAGCTTTCTTT.